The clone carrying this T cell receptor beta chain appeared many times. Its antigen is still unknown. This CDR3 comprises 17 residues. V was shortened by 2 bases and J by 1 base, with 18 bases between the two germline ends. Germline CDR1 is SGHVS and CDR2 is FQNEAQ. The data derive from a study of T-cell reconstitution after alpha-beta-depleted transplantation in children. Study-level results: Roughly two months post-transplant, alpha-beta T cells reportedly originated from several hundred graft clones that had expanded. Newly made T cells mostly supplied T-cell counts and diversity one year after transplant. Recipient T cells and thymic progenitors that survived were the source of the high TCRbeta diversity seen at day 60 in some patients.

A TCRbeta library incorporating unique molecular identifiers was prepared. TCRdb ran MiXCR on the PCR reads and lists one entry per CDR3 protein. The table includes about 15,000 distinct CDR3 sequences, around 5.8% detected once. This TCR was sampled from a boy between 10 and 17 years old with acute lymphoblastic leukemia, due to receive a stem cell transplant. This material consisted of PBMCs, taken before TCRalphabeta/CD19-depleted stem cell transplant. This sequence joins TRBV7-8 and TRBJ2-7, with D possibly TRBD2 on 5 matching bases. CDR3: CASSLLAGGGGSYEQYF. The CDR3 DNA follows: TGTGCCAGCAGCTTACTTGCCGGAGGCGGTGGATCCTACGAGCAGTACTTC.